This T cell receptor (beta chain) is drawn from a study of cytomegalovirus exposure and HLA in healthy donors. At the level of the study: HLA-typed donors were the source of around 80 million unique TCRs, which an early data release held. General study points: In a later analysis, TCR beta V- and J-gene trimming was associated with a missense DCLRE1C variant.

Trimming took 6 bases from V and 4 from J; bases not matched to a gene: 5. This CDR3 is built from 14 residues. Germline V gene lookup returns CDR1 MNHEY and CDR2 SVGAGI. As regards this clone: Its antigen is unknown.

13 Jbeta primers and 60 Vbeta primers were used for the PCR. Generated by immunoSEQ multiplex PCR, the TCRdb table keeps only in-frame clones and is missing some. The table lists about 140,000 clones, 73% of them singletons. The chain is built from TRBV6-5 and TRBJ2-5, with 10 bases aligning to TRBD2. The receptor was derived from a human donor in good health. Sequencing was performed on PBMCs. CDR3 coding DNA: TGTGCCAGCAGCTATGTAGCGGGAGGAGAGACCCAGTACTTC. Amino acids: CASSYVAGGETQYF.